The rows below give T cell receptor beta chains drawn from one sample of a study of TIL therapy for anti-PD-1-resistant metastatic lung cancer. TCRdb keeps only in-frame clones here, not all; method: immunoSEQ multiplex PCR. The sample lists tens of thousands of clones, 70% to 80% occurring once. Source: blood, taken at baseline. These receptors were obtained from a woman between 30 and 85 years old with non-small cell lung cancer. The CDR3 runs from the conserved cysteine through the conserved F or W. Fields, in order: CDR3 length, clone size, D gene, V gene, J gene, CDR3 DNA, CDR3 protein. A D gene is named only where the DNA matches it firmly. Where a row states a size, it is once, few, many or the class of an expanded clone; other rows omit it.

15,.,.,TRBV5-1,TRBJ2-7,TGCGCCAGCAGCTTGAGGGCAGAGATCTCCTACGAGCAGTACTTC,CASSLRAEISYEQYF
15,.,.,TRBV6-5,TRBJ2-3,TGTGCCAGCAGGGATCTTACGGGTCACACAGATACGCAGTATTTT,CASRDLTGHTDTQYF
12,.,.,TRBV6-5,TRBJ1-1,TGTGCCAGCTTCGGGGACCCGACTGAAGCTTTCTTT,CASFGDPTEAFF
12,.,.,TRBV6-1,TRBJ2-1,TGTGCCAGCAGTCGGGTTGGCGATGAGCAGTTCTTC,CASSRVGDEQFF
14,once,.,TRBV10-1,TRBJ2-2,TGCGCCAGCAGTGGGCTAGGAAGGACCGGGGAGCTGTTTTTT,CASSGLGRTGELFF
17,.,TRBD1,TRBV7-9,TRBJ1-1,TGTGCCAGCAGCGCCGGGTTGAGGGGGCGAGGGGACACTGAAGCTTTCTTT,CASSAGLRGRGDTEAFF
14,.,.,TRBV5-4,TRBJ1-4,TGTGCCAGCAGCTTGGTCGGCCAGAAGGAAAAACTGTTTTTT,CASSLVGQKEKLFF
16,few,TRBD2,TRBV27,TRBJ2-7,TGTGCCAGCAGTTACACCGGGACTAGCGGATCCTACGAGCAGTACTTC,CASSYTGTSGSYEQYF
16,few,.,TRBV4-1,TRBJ1-4,TGCGCCAGCAGCCAGACAAATCGGGGAACTAATGAAAAACTGTTTTTT,CASSQTNRGTNEKLFF
14,.,TRBD2,TRBV19,TRBJ2-7,TGTGCCACCCGGACTAGCTCGGGGTCCTACGAGCAGTACTTC,CATRTSSGSYEQYF
14,.,TRBD1,TRBV28,TRBJ2-7,TGTGCCAGCAAACGACAGGGAAGCTCCTACGAGCAGTACTTC,CASKRQGSSYEQYF
15,.,TRBD2,TRBV10-2,TRBJ2-5,TGCGCCAGCATGGACATTGTCGGGAGGGAAGAGACCCAGTACTTC,CASMDIVGREETQYF
13,.,.,TRBV18,TRBJ1-1,TGTGCCAGCTCACCGGGGTTGAACACTGAAGCTTTCTTT,CASSPGLNTEAFF
15,.,TRBD1,TRBV7-9,TRBJ1-2,TGTGCCAGCAGCTTCCGGACAGGCAGGCACTATGGCTACACCTTC,CASSFRTGRHYGYTF
14,.,.,TRBV7-9,TRBJ1-3,TGTGCCAGCAGCTTTCCGCTTCGTGACTACACCATATATTTT,CASSFPLRDYTIYF
15,.,.,TRBV30,TRBJ2-2,TGTGCCTGGAGTGTACCGGGAGAGGTCACCGGGGAGCTGTTTTTT,CAWSVPGEVTGELFF
15,.,.,TRBV4-2,TRBJ1-1,TGTGCCAGCAGCCAAGATCTGACAGGAGACACTGAAGCTTTCTTT,CASSQDLTGDTEAFF
14,.,.,TRBV5-1,TRBJ2-1,TGCGCCAGCACTCTGCTCTACTGGTCCAATGAGCAGTTCTTC,CASTLLYWSNEQFF
13,.,TRBD1,TRBV14,TRBJ2-4,TGTGCCAGCAGGAAGACAGGGCGGGACATTCAGTACTTC,CASRKTGRDIQYF
15,.,.,TRBV30,TRBJ1-2,TGTGCCTGGAGTGTAATCGGCAGGTCGGCCTATGGCTACACCTTC,CAWSVIGRSAYGYTF
13,.,.,TRBV11-2,TRBJ2-3,TGTGCCAGCAGCGAACAGCCCGCGGGTACGCAGTATTTT,CASSEQPAGTQYF
11,.,.,TRBV2,TRBJ2-1,TGTGCCAGCAGTTCCTGGGGTCAGCAGTTCTTC,CASSSWGQQFF
13,.,.,TRBV7-9,TRBJ2-7,TGTGCCAGCAGCTTCGGAGGAACCTACGAGCAGTACTTC,CASSFGGTYEQYF
15,.,TRBD2,TRBV29-1,TRBJ2-1,TGCAGCGTTGAAGCTGGACTAGCGGGAGTTAATGAGCAGTTCTTC,CSVEAGLAGVNEQFF
12,.,.,TRBV28,TRBJ1-4,TGTGCCAGCACTGCAACTAATGAAAAACTGTTTTTT,CASTATNEKLFF
15,.,.,TRBV11-3,TRBJ2-1,TGTGCCAGCAGCGGACACAGTTTGACGCACAATGAGCAGTTCTTC,CASSGHSLTHNEQFF
12,.,.,TRBV28,TRBJ1-1,TGTGCCAGCAGTTTATTGGACAGAAAAGCTTTCTTT,CASSLLDRKAFF
12,.,.,TRBV28,TRBJ1-1,TGTGCCACCTACCGGGAGCCCAAGGAAGCTTTCTTT,CATYREPKEAFF
14,.,.,TRBV11-2,TRBJ2-5,TGTGCCAGCAGCCTAAACGACATACGAGAGACCCAGTACTTC,CASSLNDIRETQYF
13,.,.,TRBV7-9,TRBJ2-7,TGTGCCAGCAGCTTATATTCCAGGGACGAGCAGTACTTC,CASSLYSRDEQYF
20,few,.,TRBV4-1,TRBJ2-4,TGCGCCAGCAGCCCCCAACTGTATACTACAGGGCTGCAGGCCAAAAACATTCAGTACTTC,CASSPQLYTTGLQAKNIQYF
15,once,TRBD2,TRBV11-3,TRBJ2-3,TGTGCCAGCAGCCCCGTAGCGGGAAGCACAGATACGCAGTATTTT,CASSPVAGSTDTQYF
15,.,TRBD1,TRBV19,TRBJ2-2,TGTGCCAGTAGTAACCAACGACAGGGCACCGGGGAGCTGTTTTTT,CASSNQRQGTGELFF
13,.,.,TRBV28,TRBJ2-1,TGTGCCAGCACCGGACTAACATACAATGAGCAGTTCTTC,CASTGLTYNEQFF
12,.,.,TRBV6-1,TRBJ1-2,TGTGCCAGCAGTGACCGATCCTATGGCTACACCTTC,CASSDRSYGYTF
15,.,TRBD1,TRBV5-1,TRBJ1-2,TGCGCCAGCAGCCCGGACAGGGGGTTTAACTATGGCTACACCTTC,CASSPDRGFNYGYTF
16,.,.,TRBV5-1,TRBJ2-1,TGCGCCAGCAGCCCCCGGGACGCCGCTTCCTACAATGAGCAGTTCTTC,CASSPRDAASYNEQFF
15,few,.,TRBV4-1,TRBJ2-7,TGCGCCAGCAGCCAAGGATGGCAGGGCGGTTACGAGCAGTACTTC,CASSQGWQGGYEQYF
15,few,TRBD2,TRBV5-8,TRBJ2-5,TGTGCCAGCAGCTTGGCTAGCGGGAGGGGTGAGACCCAGTACTTC,CASSLASGRGETQYF
15,.,.,TRBV4-1,TRBJ2-1,TGCGCCAGCACCCGAAACCGGGACACCTACAATGAGCAGTTCTTC,CASTRNRDTYNEQFF
13,.,.,TRBV7-9,TRBJ1-1,TGTGCCAGCAGCCGCCTGGAAGTATGGGAAGCTTTCTTT,CASSRLEVWEAFF
13,.,.,TRBV5-4,TRBJ1-2,TGTGCCAGCAGCTTGGGGGGCGGGGGGCACTACACCTTC,CASSLGGGGHYTF
14,once,TRBD1,TRBV6-1,TRBJ2-2,TGTGCCAGCAGGGTAGGGACAGTCACCGGGGAGCTGTTTTTT,CASRVGTVTGELFF
17,.,.,TRBV7-2,TRBJ2-7,TGTGCCAGCAGCTTCCCTTGGGCAGGTGATTTAACCTACGAGCAGTACTTC,CASSFPWAGDLTYEQYF